Following are 32 T cell receptor beta chains from one sample sequenced in a study of blood T cells in healthy people across ages. The use of a sample-barcoded 5' primer and a J-beta primer mix characterized a second PCR of about 6 to 12 cycles. From the 5' RACE reads, TCRdb called clonotypes with MiXCR, one entry per CDR3 protein. The data contain 1.2 million to 1.5 million distinct CDR3 sequences, 59% of them singletons. Source material: blood. The receptor source for this set is a man between 18 and 29 years old in good health.

This clonotype was detected only a few times. The rearrangement uses TRBV29-1 and TRBJ2-7; TRBD1 might be the D (5 bases). The germline gives CDR1 SQVTM, CDR2 ANQGSEA. The CDR3 covers 14 residues. V was pared by 0 bases and J by 3 bases, with 12 bases between. Here the CDR3 reads CSVEDQGTRYEQYF. DNA for the CDR3: TGCAGCGTTGAAGATCAGGGTACTCGCTACGAGCAGTACTTC.

The chain is built from TRBV7-2 and TRBJ2-7, with 7 bases matching TRBD1. CDR1 is SGHTA and CDR2 is FQGNSA in the germline V gene. J lost 0 bases, V lost 1 base, and 6 bases had no gene match. The CDR3 runs 16 residues. The CDR3, as DNA: TGTGCCAGCAGCTTAGTGTCAGGACAGGCCTCCTACGAGCAGTACTTC. Translation gives CASSLVSGQASYEQYF. Together with reference TRBV7-2 and TRBJ2-7, the CDR3 gives the full variable domain: GAGVSQSPSNKVTEKGKDVELRCDPISGHTALYWYRQSLGQGLEFLIYFQGNSAPDKSGLPSDRFSAERTGGSVSTLTIQRTQQEDSAVYLCASSLVSGQASYEQYFGPGTRLTVT.

The gene calls are TRBV10-3 and TRBJ1-6; D unclear. In germline, CDR1 is ENHRY, CDR2 SYGVKD. V was trimmed by 3 bases and J by 9 bases, leaving 6 bases between them. The CDR3 has 12 amino acids. The CDR3 reads CAISDQGSPLHF. CDR3 bases: TGTGCCATCAGTGACCAAGGTTCACCCCTCCACTTT.

V is TRBV25-1 and J is TRBJ1-1; 8 bases are a match to TRBD1. This CDR3 spans 11 amino acids. Germline CDR1 is MGHDK and CDR2 is SYGVNS. V dropped 7 bases and J dropped 11; count of bases not matched to a gene: 6. The CDR3 coding sequence is TGTGCCAGCAAGACGACAGGGGAGGCTTTCTTT. Translation: CASKTTGEAFF.

The sample holds one count of this clonotype. The chain joins TRBV10-3 to TRBJ2-7, with 7 positions matching TRBD1. The germline V gene has CDR1 ENHRY and CDR2 SYGVKD. Trimming cost V 6 bases and J 3 bases; bases outside gene matches: 5. CDR3 length: 13 residues. CDR3 in amino acids: CAISDRESYEQYF. CDR3 in DNA: TGTGCCATCAGCGACAGGGAAAGCTACGAGCAGTACTTC.

The rearrangement joins TRBV15 to TRBJ2-3; unclear D gene. Per the germline V gene, CDR1 is LNHNV and CDR2 is YYDKDF (reference sequence). Trimming took off 6 bases at V and 3 bases at J, with 19 bases between the two ends. This CDR3 spans 16 amino acids. The CDR3, as DNA: TGTGCCACCAGAGCACAGAAGAATAGAAGGACAGATACGCAGTATTTT. Its protein is CATRAQKNRRTDTQYF.

This clonotype has just a few counts. The chain is built from TRBV29-1 and TRBJ2-5, with D possibly matching TRBD2 (5 bases). The CDR3 loop spans 12 amino acids. Germline-derived CDR1 and CDR2 are SQVTM and ANQGSEA. V dropped 4 bases and J dropped 5 bases, with 11 bases sitting between them. The DNA of the CDR3 is TGCAGCGTTGGAGGGTTTTGGGAGACCCAGTACTTC. It is translated as CSVGGFWETQYF.

This sequence joins TRBV4-3 and TRBJ2-3, with D unresolved. The CDR3 is made up of 16 amino acids. Trimming took off 0 bases at V and 6 bases at J, with 16 bases between the two ends. Per germline, CDR1 LGHNA and CDR2 YSLEER. The CDR3 loop reads CASSQENRVGRDTQYF. The CDR3 nucleotides are TGCGCCAGCAGCCAAGAGAACCGGGTTGGGCGTGATACGCAGTATTTT.

This clonotype appeared a single time. One junction end disagrees with the germline gene, perhaps due to a read error. The V and J genes are TRBV20-1 and TRBJ2-7, with 9 bases that match TRBD2. The CDR3 loop spans 14 amino acids. The germline V gene has CDR1 DFQATT and CDR2 SNEGSKA (reference sequence). CDR3 nucleotide sequence: TGCAGTACTAGACTATTGACTAGCGGCTACGAGCAGTACTTC. Its protein product is CSTRLLTSGYEQYF.

V usage is TRBV19 and J usage is TRBJ2-5; D ambiguous. The CDR3 covers 13 residues. Germline CDR1 and CDR2: LNHDA and SQIVND (reference sequence). The V end was cut by 5 bases, the J end by 0 bases, with 7 bases between. The CDR3 DNA follows: TGTGCCAGTAGTGGAGTAAACCAAGAGACCCAGTACTTC. This sequence encodes CASSGVNQETQYF.

Turning to this clonotype: The conserved phenylalanine or tryptophan is not found at the CDR3 terminus, so this likely reflects a read error. The gene calls are TRBV3-1 and TRBJ2-7; D gene unclear. V was shortened by 1 base and J by 4 bases, with 11 bases between the two germline ends. This CDR3 has 14 residues. Germline CDR1 and CDR2: LGHDT and YNNKEL (reference sequence). CDR3 coding DNA: TGTGCCAGCAGCCAAGGTTTTGGCGTTTACGAGCAGTACCTC. It encodes CASSQGFGVYEQYL.

The J gene is TRBJ2-1, the V gene TRBV11-2; 7 positions match TRBD2. V lost 7 bases and J lost 12; bases outside the gene matches: 18. The CDR3 extends over 15 amino acids. Germline V lookup: CDR1 SGHAT, CDR2 FQNNGV. Here the CDR3 DNA reads TGTGCCAGCATCACCAGCGGGAACCTCAACATTGGGCAGTTCTTC. This gives the protein CASITSGNLNIGQFF.

This clonotype was counted between two and nine times. The rearrangement links TRBV29-1 to TRBJ1-2; the D gene is possibly TRBD1 (6 bases). CDR3 length equals 13 residues. The germline V gene has CDR1 SQVTM and CDR2 ANQGSEA. Trimming removed 5 bases from V and 8 bases from J, with 18 bases in between. For the CDR3, the DNA is TGCAGCGTTCAGGGGCAGGACGTAACGGGCTACACCTTC. Protein: CSVQGQDVTGYTF.

The V call is TRBV20-1, the J call TRBJ2-2; D gene uncertain. Germline CDR1 and CDR2: DFQATT and SNEGSKA (reference sequence). V lost 6 bases to trimming and J lost 3 bases, with 17 bases between them. CDR3 length: 15 amino acids. The CDR3 nucleotides read TGCAGTGCATTTCCATACCCAGTTGACACCGGGGAGCTGTTTTTT. Amino acids: CSAFPYPVDTGELFF.

The chain carries TRBV27 and TRBJ2-5; D is unclear. This CDR3 is built from 13 residues. V was shortened by 8 bases and J by 5 bases, with 15 bases between the two germline ends. Germline assignment: CDR1 MNHEY and CDR2 SMNVEV (reference sequence). DNA of the CDR3: TGTGCCAGCGCTCCGTACCGCGGTGAGACCCAGTACTTC. This gives the protein CASAPYRGETQYF.

The chain links TRBV29-1 to TRBJ2-1; 11 nucleotides align to TRBD1. Per the germline V gene, CDR1 is SQVTM and CDR2 is ANQGSEA. The CDR3 has 15 residues. Losses at the gene ends were 5 bases for V and 7 bases for J; bases not matched to a gene: 10. CDR3: CSVKGGDRGWNEQFF. The CDR3 DNA sequence: TGCAGCGTTAAAGGAGGGGACAGGGGGTGGAATGAGCAGTTCTTC.

The genes are TRBV25-1 and TRBJ2-2; D is unresolved. The germline CDR1 and CDR2 sequences are MGHDK and SYGVNS. This CDR3 contains 12 residues. Trimming took off 1 base at V and 5 bases at J, with 2 bases between the two ends. CDR3 coding DNA: TGTGCCAGCAGTGAATTTACCGGGGAGCTGTTTTTT. The encoded protein is CASSEFTGELFF.

The rearrangement links TRBV20-1 to TRBJ2-1; D gene unclear. V lost 0 bases to trimming and J lost 5 bases, with 14 bases between them. From germline, CDR1 is DFQATT and CDR2 SNEGSKA (reference sequence). This CDR3 is built from 15 residues. CDR3 sequence: CSARDGLLLDNEQFF. CDR3 in DNA: TGCAGTGCTAGAGACGGGCTACTCTTAGACAATGAGCAGTTCTTC.

The chain recombines TRBV5-6 with TRBJ2-4; a possible D gene is TRBD1 (5 bases). The end of the DNA fits TRBJ2-7 better, so the J call may be wrong. This CDR3 has 14 amino acids. The germline CDR1 and CDR2 sequences are SGHDT and YYEEEE. The CDR3 loop reads CASSLDRTDYEQYF. CDR3 bases: TGTGCCAGCAGCTTGGACAGGACGGACTACGAGCAGTACTTC.

The chain recombines TRBV29-1 with TRBJ2-5; 8 bases are shared with TRBD1. The germline V gene has CDR1 SQVTM and CDR2 ANQGSEA. The CDR3 has 14 amino acids. With V trimmed by 4 bases and J by 2 bases, 6 bases remained unmatched. The CDR3 protein is CSVGPGTGQETQYF. The CDR3 nucleotides read TGCAGCGTTGGTCCCGGGACAGGACAAGAGACCCAGTACTTC.

V gene TRBV4-3 combines with J gene TRBJ2-7; the match to TRBD1 covers 12 bases. CDR1 and CDR2 from the germline V gene are LGHNA and YSLEER. J was trimmed by 5 bases and V by 3 bases; bases with no gene match: 2. This CDR3 contains 14 residues. CDR3 DNA: TGCGCCAGCAGCCACGGGACAGGGGGCAACGAGCAGTACTTC. This gives the protein CASSHGTGGNEQYF.

This rearrangement joins TRBV21-1 to TRBJ2-6; the D call of TRBD2 is as the table states it, not checked on the DNA. TRBV21-1 is recorded as a pseudogene. This CDR3 region has 15 residues. In DNA, the CDR3 is TGTGCCAGCAGGGGCCTAGGGTCTGGGGCCAACGTCCTGACTTTC. Protein: CASRGLGSGANVLTF.

There are a few counts of this clonotype. The V gene is TRBV29-1, the J gene TRBJ2-1; no firm D call. Germline CDR1 reads SQVTM; CDR2 reads ANQGSEA. V lost 4 bases and J lost 3, with 16 bases in between. This CDR3 is 15 amino acids long. The CDR3 loop is CSVVAQPVLYNEQFF. DNA for the CDR3: TGCAGCGTTGTGGCTCAACCCGTTCTCTACAATGAGCAGTTCTTC.

Note on this clonotype: The junction does not match germline at one end; this may be a read error. The V and J genes are TRBV4-1 and TRBJ2-7, with D possibly matching TRBD1 (6 bases). CDR3 length equals 13 residues. Germline V gene lookup returns CDR1 MGHRA and CDR2 YSYEKL. CDR3 protein: CTSSPIIGGEQYF. Written as DNA, the CDR3 is TGCACCAGCAGCCCGATCATAGGGGGCGAGCAGTACTTC.

This chain connects TRBV29-1 to TRBJ1-5; tentative D call: TRBD1 (5 bases). This CDR3 is 13 amino acids long. V gave up 4 bases and J gave up 6 bases, with 13 bases separating them. Germline V gene sequence: CDR1 SQVTM, CDR2 ANQGSEA. In nucleotides, the CDR3 is TGCAGCGTTGGACGGGGTAGGGGTCAGCCCCAGCATTTT. Amino acid sequence: CSVGRGRGQPQHF. Combining the CDR3 with reference TRBV29-1 and TRBJ1-5 gives the whole variable domain SAVISQKPSRDICQRGTSLTIQCQVDSQVTMMFWYRQQPGQSLTLIATANQGSEATYESGFVIDKFPISRPNLTFSTLTVSNMSPEDSSIYLCSVGRGRGQPQHFGDGTRLSIL.

In the case of this clonotype: Possible read error: a much larger clone is one base away. V is TRBV5-5 and J is TRBJ2-7; 8 bases align to TRBD1. Germline V CDR1 and CDR2: SGHKS, YYEKEE (reference sequence). J gave up 5 bases and V 4 bases, and 8 bases lay outside the gene matches. The CDR3 is 14 residues long. CDR3 coding DNA: TGTGCCAGCAGCGTGAGGGCAGGGGGCGACGAGCAGTACTTC. Translating gives CASSVRAGGDEQYF.

V gene TRBV28 combines with J gene TRBJ1-2; TRBD1 might be the D (6 bases). V was shortened by 3 bases and J by 7 bases, with 24 bases between the two germline ends. The germline V gene encodes CDR1 MDHEN and CDR2 SYDVKM. CDR3 length: 17 amino acids. CDR3 protein: CASSLLGPTRQVGGYTF. CDR3 bases: TGTGCCAGCAGTTTGTTGGGCCCCACCCGACAGGTGGGTGGCTACACCTTC.

The chain is built from TRBV27 and TRBJ2-7, with 9 bases fitting TRBD1. This CDR3 is built from 14 residues. V dropped 6 bases and J dropped 4; count of bases not matched to a gene: 7. Germline V gene data show CDR1 as MNHEY and CDR2 as SMNVEV (reference sequence). In nucleotides, the CDR3 is TGTGCCAGCAGCGGGACAGGGAAGGGGTACGAGCAGTACTTC. Protein product: CASSGTGKGYEQYF.

CDR3 in amino acids: CSARGPETNEKLFF. The CDR3 DNA reads TGCAGTGCCAGGGGACCCGAAACTAATGAAAAACTGTTTTTT. The chain links TRBV20-1 to TRBJ1-4; D is possibly TRBD1 (6 bases). CDR1 is DFQATT, CDR2 SNEGSKA, per germline (reference sequence). The CDR3 loop spans 14 amino acids. Trimming removed 6 bases from V and 1 base from J, with 12 bases in between.

The chain recombines TRBV20-1 with TRBJ2-4; D tentatively fits TRBD1 or TRBD2 (5 bases each). The DNA matches TRBJ2-5 better at its end, which makes the J call doubtful. The CDR3 spans 17 residues. The germline V gene encodes CDR1 DFQATT and CDR2 SNEGSKA (reference sequence). The chain's CDR3 is CSADLLRPRGEYETQYF. CDR3 coding DNA: TGCAGTGCCGACCTCCTGCGACCTAGAGGGGAGTATGAGACCCAGTACTTC.

Only a few counts were recorded for this clonotype. The chain joins TRBV6-6 to TRBJ2-7; 9 nucleotides agree with TRBD1. Germline CDR1 reads MNHNY; CDR2 reads SVGAGI (reference sequence). This CDR3 has 16 amino acids. The V gene end was trimmed by 4 bases and the J gene end by 5 bases; junction bases not matched to a gene: 12. The CDR3 nucleotides are TGTGCCAGCAGTTCGTCACCGGGACAGGGAGAAAACGAGCAGTACTTC. Translating gives CASSSSPGQGENEQYF.

V is TRBV6-5 and J is TRBJ2-1; no firm D call. Germline CDR1 and CDR2: MNHEY and SVGAGI. V was shortened by 0 bases and J by 0 bases, with 6 bases between the two germline ends. This CDR3 has 15 amino acids. CDR3 bases: TGTGCCAGCAGTTACTCGAAGAGCTCCTACAATGAGCAGTTCTTC. It yields the protein CASSYSKSSYNEQFF.